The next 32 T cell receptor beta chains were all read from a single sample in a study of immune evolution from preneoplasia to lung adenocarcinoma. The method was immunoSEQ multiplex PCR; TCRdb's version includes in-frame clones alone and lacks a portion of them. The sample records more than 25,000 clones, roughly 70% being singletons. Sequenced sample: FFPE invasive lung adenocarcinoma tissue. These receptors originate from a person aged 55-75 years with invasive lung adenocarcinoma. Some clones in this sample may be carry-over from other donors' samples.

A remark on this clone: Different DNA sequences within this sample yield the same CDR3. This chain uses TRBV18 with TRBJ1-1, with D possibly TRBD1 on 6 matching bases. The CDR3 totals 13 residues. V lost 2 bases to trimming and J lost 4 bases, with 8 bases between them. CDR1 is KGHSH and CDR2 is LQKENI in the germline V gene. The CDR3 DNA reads TGTGCCAGCTCACCAAAGGGGGGCACTGAAGCTTTCTTT. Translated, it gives CASSPKGGTEAFF.

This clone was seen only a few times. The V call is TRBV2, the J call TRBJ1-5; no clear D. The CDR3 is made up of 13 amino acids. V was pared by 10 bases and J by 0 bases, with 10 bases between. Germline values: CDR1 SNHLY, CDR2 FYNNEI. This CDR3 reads CATQRDSNQPQHF. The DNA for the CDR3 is TGTGCCACCCAAAGGGATAGCAATCAGCCCCAGCATTTT.

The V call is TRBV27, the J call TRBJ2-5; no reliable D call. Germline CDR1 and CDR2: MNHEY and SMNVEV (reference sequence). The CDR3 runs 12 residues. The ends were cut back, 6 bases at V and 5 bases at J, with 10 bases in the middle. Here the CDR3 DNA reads TGTGCCAGCAGACGTCTAGGGGAGACCCAGTACTTC. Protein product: CASRRLGETQYF.

CDR3 DNA: TGTGCTAGTGGAAGATTAGGACAGGGCAAGAATCAGCCCCAGCATTTT. This translates into CASGRLGQGKNQPQHF. The gene calls are TRBV12-5 and TRBJ1-5; 8 bases match TRBD1. The germline CDR1 and CDR2 sequences are LGHNT and FRNRAP. The V and J ends lost 6 bases and 4 bases, in that order; junction bases with no gene match: 11. The CDR3 contains 16 residues.

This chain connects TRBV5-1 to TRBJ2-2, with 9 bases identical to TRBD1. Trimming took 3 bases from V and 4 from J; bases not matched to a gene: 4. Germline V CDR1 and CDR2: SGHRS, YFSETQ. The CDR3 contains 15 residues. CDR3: CASSWGQGSTGELFF. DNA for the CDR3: TGCGCCAGCAGCTGGGGACAGGGCTCCACCGGGGAGCTGTTTTTT.

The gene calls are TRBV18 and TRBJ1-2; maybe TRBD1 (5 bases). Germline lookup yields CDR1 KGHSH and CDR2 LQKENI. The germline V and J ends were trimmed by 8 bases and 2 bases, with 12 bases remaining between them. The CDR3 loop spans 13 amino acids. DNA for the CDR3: TGTGCCAGCCGAGGGGCCAAAAACTATGGCTACACCTTC. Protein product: CASRGAKNYGYTF.

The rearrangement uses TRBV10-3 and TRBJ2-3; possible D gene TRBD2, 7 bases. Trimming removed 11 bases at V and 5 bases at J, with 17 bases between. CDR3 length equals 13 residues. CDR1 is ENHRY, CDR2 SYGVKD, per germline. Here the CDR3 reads CASKGGGKDTQYF. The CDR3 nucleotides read TGTGCCTCCAAGGGGGGAGGGAAAGATACGCAGTATTTT.

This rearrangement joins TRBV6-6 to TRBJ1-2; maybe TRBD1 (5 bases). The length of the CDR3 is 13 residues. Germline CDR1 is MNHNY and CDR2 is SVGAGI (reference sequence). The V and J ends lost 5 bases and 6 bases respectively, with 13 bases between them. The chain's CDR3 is CASSRRGDDGYTF. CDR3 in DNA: TGTGCCAGCAGTCGTCGAGGGGACGATGGCTACACCTTC.

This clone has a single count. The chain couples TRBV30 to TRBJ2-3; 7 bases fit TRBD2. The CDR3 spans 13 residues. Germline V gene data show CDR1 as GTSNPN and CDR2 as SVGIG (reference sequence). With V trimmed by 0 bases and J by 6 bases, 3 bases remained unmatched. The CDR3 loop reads CAWSVGGSDTQYF. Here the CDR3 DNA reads TGTGCCTGGAGTGTGGGAGGGAGTGATACGCAGTATTTT.

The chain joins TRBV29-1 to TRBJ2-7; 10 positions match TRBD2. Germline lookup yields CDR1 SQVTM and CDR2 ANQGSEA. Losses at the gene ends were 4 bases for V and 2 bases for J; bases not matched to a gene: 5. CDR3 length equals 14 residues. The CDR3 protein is CSVVGLAETYEQYF. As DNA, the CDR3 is TGCAGCGTTGTAGGACTAGCGGAGACCTACGAGCAGTACTTC.

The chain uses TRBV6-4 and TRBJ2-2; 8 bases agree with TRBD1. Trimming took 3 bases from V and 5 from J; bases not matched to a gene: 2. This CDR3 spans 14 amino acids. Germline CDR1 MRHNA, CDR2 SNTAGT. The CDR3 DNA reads TGTGCCAGCAGTGAACAGGGGGAGACCGGGGAGCTGTTTTTT. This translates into CASSEQGETGELFF.

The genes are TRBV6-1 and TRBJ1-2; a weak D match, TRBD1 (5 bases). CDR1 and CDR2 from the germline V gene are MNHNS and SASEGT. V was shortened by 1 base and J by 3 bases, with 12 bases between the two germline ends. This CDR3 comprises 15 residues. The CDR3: CASSEVGQGDYGYTF. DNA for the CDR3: TGTGCCAGCAGTGAAGTAGGCCAGGGAGACTATGGCTACACCTTC.

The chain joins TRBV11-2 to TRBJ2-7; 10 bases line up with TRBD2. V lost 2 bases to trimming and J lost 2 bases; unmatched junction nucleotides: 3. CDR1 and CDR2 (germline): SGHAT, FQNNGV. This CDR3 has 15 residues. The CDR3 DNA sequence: TGTGCCAGCAGCTTACTAGCGGGAGACGCCTACGAGCAGTACTTC. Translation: CASSLLAGDAYEQYF. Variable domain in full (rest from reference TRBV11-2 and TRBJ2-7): EAGVAQSPRYKIIEKRQSVAFWCNPISGHATLYWYQQILGQGPKLLIQFQNNGVVDDSQLPKDRFSAERLKGVDSTLKIQPAKLEDSAVYLCASSLLAGDAYEQYFGPGTRLTVT.

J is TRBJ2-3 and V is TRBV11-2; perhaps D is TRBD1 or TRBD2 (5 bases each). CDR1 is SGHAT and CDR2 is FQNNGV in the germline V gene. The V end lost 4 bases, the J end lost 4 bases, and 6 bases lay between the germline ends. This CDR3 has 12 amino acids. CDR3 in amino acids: CASSWGSDTQYF. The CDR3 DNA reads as TGTGCCAGCAGCTGGGGGTCAGATACGCAGTATTTT.

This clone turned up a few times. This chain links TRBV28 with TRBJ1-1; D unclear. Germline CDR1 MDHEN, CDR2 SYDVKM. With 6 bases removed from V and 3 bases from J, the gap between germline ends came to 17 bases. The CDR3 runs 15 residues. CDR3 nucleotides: TGTGCCAGCAGAATTAACTCTTTACGAGACACTGAAGCTTTCTTT. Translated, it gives CASRINSLRDTEAFF.

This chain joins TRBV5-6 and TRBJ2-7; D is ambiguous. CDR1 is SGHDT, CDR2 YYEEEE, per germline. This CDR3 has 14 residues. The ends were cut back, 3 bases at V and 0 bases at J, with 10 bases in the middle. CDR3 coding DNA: TGTGCCAGCAGCTCCTACCCAGGCTCCTACGAGCAGTACTTC. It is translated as CASSSYPGSYEQYF.

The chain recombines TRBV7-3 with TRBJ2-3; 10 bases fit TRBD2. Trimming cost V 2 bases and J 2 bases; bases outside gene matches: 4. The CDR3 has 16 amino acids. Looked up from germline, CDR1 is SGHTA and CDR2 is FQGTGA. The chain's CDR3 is CASSLGAGGPTDTQYF. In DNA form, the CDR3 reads TGTGCCAGCAGCTTAGGAGCGGGAGGGCCCACAGATACGCAGTATTTT. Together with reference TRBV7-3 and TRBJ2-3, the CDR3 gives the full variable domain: GAGVSQTPSNKVTEKGKYVELRCDPISGHTALYWYRQSLGQGPEFLIYFQGTGAADDSGLPNDRFFAVRPEGSVSTLKIQRTERGDSAVYLCASSLGAGGPTDTQYFGPGTRLTVL.

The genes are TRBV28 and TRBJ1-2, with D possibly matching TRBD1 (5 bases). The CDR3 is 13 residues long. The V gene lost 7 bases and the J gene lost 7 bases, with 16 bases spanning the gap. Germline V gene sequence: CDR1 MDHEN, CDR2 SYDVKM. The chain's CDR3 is CASTQTEVSGYTF. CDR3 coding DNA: TGTGCCAGCACCCAGACAGAAGTCAGTGGCTACACCTTC.

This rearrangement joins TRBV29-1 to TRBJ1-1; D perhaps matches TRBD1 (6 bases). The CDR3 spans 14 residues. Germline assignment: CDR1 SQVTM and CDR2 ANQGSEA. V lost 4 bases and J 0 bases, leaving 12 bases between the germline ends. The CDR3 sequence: CSVGTASMNTEAFF. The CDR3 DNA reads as TGCAGCGTTGGGACAGCGAGCATGAACACTGAAGCTTTCTTT.

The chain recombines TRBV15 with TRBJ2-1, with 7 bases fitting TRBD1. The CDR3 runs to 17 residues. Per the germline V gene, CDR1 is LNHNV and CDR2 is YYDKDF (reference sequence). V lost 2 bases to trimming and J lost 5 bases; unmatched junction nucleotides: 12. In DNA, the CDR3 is TGTGCCACCAGCAGACCCGGACAGGTGATGCAAAACAATGAGCAGTTCTTC. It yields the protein CATSRPGQVMQNNEQFF.

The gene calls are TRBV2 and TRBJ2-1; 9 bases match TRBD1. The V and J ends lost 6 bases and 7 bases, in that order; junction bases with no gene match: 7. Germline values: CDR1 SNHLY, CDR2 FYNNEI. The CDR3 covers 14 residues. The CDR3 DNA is TGTGCCAGCAGCGGGGACAGGGTAAGAAATGAGCAGTTCTTC. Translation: CASSGDRVRNEQFF.

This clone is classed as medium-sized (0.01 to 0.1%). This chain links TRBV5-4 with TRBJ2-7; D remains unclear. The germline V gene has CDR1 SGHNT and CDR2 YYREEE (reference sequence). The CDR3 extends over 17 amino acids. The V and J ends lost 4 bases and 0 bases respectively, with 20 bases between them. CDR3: CASSLWDQLSLSYEQYF. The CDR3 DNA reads TGTGCCAGCAGCCTATGGGATCAGCTCTCCCTCTCCTACGAGCAGTACTTC.

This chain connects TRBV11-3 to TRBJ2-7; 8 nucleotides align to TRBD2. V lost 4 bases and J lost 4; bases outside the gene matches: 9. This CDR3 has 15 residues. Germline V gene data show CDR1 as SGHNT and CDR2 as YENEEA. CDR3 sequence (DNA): TGTGCCAGCAGCTCCGGAGGGAGCGGGGGTTACGAGCAGTACTTC. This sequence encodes CASSSGGSGGYEQYF.

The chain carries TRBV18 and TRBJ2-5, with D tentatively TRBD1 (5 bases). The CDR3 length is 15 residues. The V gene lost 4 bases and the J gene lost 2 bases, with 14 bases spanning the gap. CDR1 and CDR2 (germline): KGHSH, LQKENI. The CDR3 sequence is CASSLQENSQETQYF. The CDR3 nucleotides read TGTGCCAGCTCACTACAGGAAAATTCACAAGAGACCCAGTACTTC. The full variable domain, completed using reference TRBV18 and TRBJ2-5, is NAGVMQNPRHLVRRRGQEARLRCSPMKGHSHVYWYRQLPEEGLKFMVYLQKENIIDESGMPKERFSAEFPKEGPSILRIQQVVRGDSAAYFCASSLQENSQETQYFGPGTRLLVL.

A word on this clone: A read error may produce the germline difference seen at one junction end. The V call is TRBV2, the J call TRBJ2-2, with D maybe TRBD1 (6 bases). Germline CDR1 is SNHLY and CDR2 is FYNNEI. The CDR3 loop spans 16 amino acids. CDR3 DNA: TGTGCCAGCAGGGAAGGGGGTTCCTCGAACACCGGGGAGCTGTTTTTT. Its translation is CASREGGSSNTGELFF.

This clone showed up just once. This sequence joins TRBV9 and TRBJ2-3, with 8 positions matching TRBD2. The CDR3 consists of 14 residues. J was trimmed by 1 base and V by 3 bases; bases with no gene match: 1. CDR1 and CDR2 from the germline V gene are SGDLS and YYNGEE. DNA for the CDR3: TGTGCCAGCAGCGCGGGAGGGGGCACAGATACGCAGTATTTT. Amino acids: CASSAGGGTDTQYF.

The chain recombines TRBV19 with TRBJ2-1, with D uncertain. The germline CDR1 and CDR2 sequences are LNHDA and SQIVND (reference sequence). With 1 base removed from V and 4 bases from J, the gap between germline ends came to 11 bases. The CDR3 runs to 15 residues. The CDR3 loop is CASSIGWAEYNEQFF. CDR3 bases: TGTGCCAGTAGTATAGGATGGGCAGAATACAATGAGCAGTTCTTC.

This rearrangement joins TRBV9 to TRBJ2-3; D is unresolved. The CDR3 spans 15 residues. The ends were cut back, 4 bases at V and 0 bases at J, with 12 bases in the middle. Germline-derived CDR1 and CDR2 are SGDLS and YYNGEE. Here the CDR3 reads CASSRTLGSTDTQYF. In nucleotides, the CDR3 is TGTGCCAGCAGCCGAACCTTGGGAAGCACAGATACGCAGTATTTT.

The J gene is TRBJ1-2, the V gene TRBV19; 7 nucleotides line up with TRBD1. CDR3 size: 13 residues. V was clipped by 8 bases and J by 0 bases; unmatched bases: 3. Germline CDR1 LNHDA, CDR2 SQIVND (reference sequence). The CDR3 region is CASSDRANYGYTF. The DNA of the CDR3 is TGTGCCAGTTCCGACAGGGCTAACTATGGCTACACCTTC.

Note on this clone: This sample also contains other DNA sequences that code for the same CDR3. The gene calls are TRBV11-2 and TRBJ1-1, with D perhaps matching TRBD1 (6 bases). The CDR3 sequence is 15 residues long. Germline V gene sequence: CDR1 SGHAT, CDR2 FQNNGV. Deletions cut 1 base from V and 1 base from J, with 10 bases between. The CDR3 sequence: CASSLGLGGNTEAFF. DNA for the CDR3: TGTGCCAGCAGCTTAGGTCTAGGGGGGAACACTGAAGCTTTCTTT.

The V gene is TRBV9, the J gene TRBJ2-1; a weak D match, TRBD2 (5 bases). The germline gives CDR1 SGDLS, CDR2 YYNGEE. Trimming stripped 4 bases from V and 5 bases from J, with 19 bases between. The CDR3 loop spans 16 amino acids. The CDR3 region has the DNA TGTGCCAGCAGCCTCCGGAGGAGTGGTTTCGACAATGAGCAGTTCTTC. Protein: CASSLRRSGFDNEQFF.

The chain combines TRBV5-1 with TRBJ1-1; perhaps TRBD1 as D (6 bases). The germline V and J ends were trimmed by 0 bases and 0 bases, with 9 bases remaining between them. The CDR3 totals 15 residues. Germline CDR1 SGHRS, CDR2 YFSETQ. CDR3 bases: TGCGCCAGCAGCTTGGCCAGGGGATTGAACACTGAAGCTTTCTTT. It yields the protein CASSLARGLNTEAFF.